The next 2 T cell receptor beta chains were all read from a single sample in a study of blood T cell repertoires in COVID-19. This table comes from immunoSEQ multiplex PCR, and its TCRdb copy is limited to in-frame clones, with some not included. The profile shows a few hundred thousand clones, 65% to 90% of them singletons. Sequenced: peripheral blood. Every receptor here comes from a woman in her sixties with COVID-19, enrolled during active disease.

The gene calls are TRBV9 and TRBJ2-7; 9 bases map to TRBD1. CDR1 and CDR2 (germline): SGDLS, YYNGEE. The CDR3 runs to 15 residues. The ends lost 3 bases at V and 4 bases at J; junction bases unmatched: 8. The CDR3 reads CASSARQGGLYEQYF. In nucleotides, the CDR3 is TGTGCCAGCAGCGCCCGACAGGGGGGACTTTACGAGCAGTACTTC.

The chain combines TRBV15 with TRBJ1-2; 11 nucleotides align to TRBD1. Looked up from germline, CDR1 is LNHNV and CDR2 is YYDKDF (reference sequence). Losses at the gene ends were 3 bases for V and 8 bases for J; bases not matched to a gene: 2. This CDR3 region has 13 residues. The CDR3 spells CATSRGQGEGYTF. CDR3 in DNA: TGTGCCACCAGCAGGGGACAGGGGGAAGGCTACACCTTC.